This is a list of T cell receptor beta chains from one sample in a study of tumor T cells in aggressive B-cell lymphoma. TCRdb's table, derived via immunoSEQ multiplex PCR, lists solely in-frame clones and lacks some. The sample has about 11,000 clones, approximately 91% seen once. The sample comprised tumor tissue. The receptors shown here come from an adult with diffuse large B cell lymphoma. CDR3s include the opening cysteine and the closing phenylalanine or tryptophan. Only some rows state a clone size, as once, few, many or a class for expanded clones.

abundance	v_gene	j_gene	CDR3aa
-	TRBV6-1	TRBJ2-2	CASRQGAQNTGELFF
-	TRBV27	TRBJ1-1	CANSFAGMNTEAFF
-	TRBV7-9	TRBJ2-3	CASSPPVGSNTDTQYF
-	TRBV4-2	TRBJ1-1	CASSQVEGARGEAFF
-	TRBV5-4	TRBJ1-2	CASSLGVYYGYTF
-	TRBV9	TRBJ2-3	CASSALAGTGDTQYF
few	TRBV6-5	TRBJ1-1	CASITTSGGTEAFF
-	TRBV7-9	TRBJ1-6	CASSLGQVNSPLHF
-	TRBV19	TRBJ2-1	CASSIAAGAHNEQFF
-	TRBV5-1	TRBJ2-5	CASQQGRETQYF
-	TRBV5-8	TRBJ1-4	CASSPRVANEKLFF
few	TRBV2	TRBJ2-7	CASSIQGYSEQYF
-	TRBV2	TRBJ2-7	CASRRTSGSSYEQYF
-	TRBV18	TRBJ1-6	CASSIQRADNSPLHF
-	TRBV29-1	TRBJ2-7	CSVRTGEQYF
-	TRBV5-6	-	CASSSGWWQGTYEQYF
-	TRBV6-5	TRBJ2-2	CASSYTWPGDTGELFF
-	TRBV5-1	TRBJ2-7	CASSQRAGGEYEQYF
-	TRBV25-1	TRBJ1-4	CASSEWHSGEKLFF
-	TRBV4-1	TRBJ2-5	CASGWTSEETQYF
-	TRBV29-1	TRBJ1-1	CSVEAGQGEAFF
-	TRBV6-5	TRBJ2-7	CASSPGQEYEQYF
once	TRBV6-5	TRBJ2-6	CASSRQGTGANVLTF
-	TRBV6-6	TRBJ2-3	CASSDRGARTDTQYF
-	TRBV6-5	TRBJ2-7	CVSSVGLAASYEQYF
-	TRBV9	TRBJ1-6	CASSVGGAYNSPLHF
-	TRBV11-2	TRBJ2-7	CASSLGTGPSTYEQYF
-	TRBV9	TRBJ2-7	CASSASGGPSDEQYF
few	TRBV30	TRBJ1-5	CAWSATKGRLWRSNQPQHF
-	TRBV30	TRBJ2-7	CACGQGHEQYF
-	TRBV7-2	TRBJ2-1	CASSLLGPSNEQFF
-	TRBV7-2	TRBJ1-1	CASSIWGQANTEAFF
-	TRBV18	TRBJ1-6	CASSPKRQALENSPLHF
once	TRBV19	TRBJ2-7	CASSPSADPTYEQYF
-	TRBV11-2	TRBJ2-1	CASSAYREEQFF
-	TRBV6-5	TRBJ2-1	CASSRLTSGNEQFF
-	TRBV5-1	TRBJ2-2	CASKIQGTGELFF
-	TRBV19	TRBJ1-2	CASSIFRDRAYYGYTF
-	TRBV5-1	TRBJ1-6	CASSLGRDSPLHF
-	TRBV7-6	TRBJ2-2	CASSFYTGELFF
few	TRBV4-2	TRBJ1-4	CASSQDQGRYLFF
once	TRBV27	TRBJ2-1	CASRLAGGVHEQFF
-	TRBV2	TRBJ1-4	CASQREGEKLFF
-	TRBV7-9	TRBJ2-7	CASSLDARNEQYF
-	TRBV18	TRBJ1-3	CASFPTGAGNTIYF
-	TRBV29-1	TRBJ1-5	CSVAENSNQPQHF
once	TRBV6-6	TRBJ1-1	CASSLQGYTEAFF
-	TRBV7-9	TRBJ2-7	CAGGADRHYEQYF
-	TRBV14	TRBJ2-7	CASSQAGFYEQYF
-	TRBV19	TRBJ2-7	CASSPGHGLGEQYF
-	TRBV7-2	TRBJ1-2	CASSLVGSRYGYTF
once	TRBV6-6	TRBJ1-5	CASSPGQPQHF
once	TRBV11-2	TRBJ1-1	CASSTQGGGTEAFF